A selection of T cell receptor beta chains follows, all from one sample in a study of T-cell memory formation after mild COVID-19. TCRdb re-derived calls from the 5' RACE reads in MiXCR, one entry per CDR3 protein. The repertoire holds 44,000 or so distinct CDR3 sequences, with 8% to 10% as singletons. Material: PBMCs or a T cell subset sorted from them (not recorded which). Source of these receptors: an adult woman who had mild COVID-19 (a few samples of this study predate the infection). Cell type and time point are not known. Both conserved end residues are part of each CDR3. D genes are given only for firm matches. Size tells how often a clone was seen (once, few, many) or the class of an expanded clone, and some rows leave it out.

J | D | size | V | CDR3 | DNA
TRBJ2-6 | - | few | TRBV6-5 | CASSYWGNSGANVLTF | TGTGCCAGCAGTTACTGGGGCAACTCTGGGGCCAACGTCCTGACTTTC
TRBJ1-2 | - | few | TRBV19 | CASSILANYGYTF | TGTGCCAGTAGTATTTTGGCTAACTATGGCTACACCTTC
TRBJ2-1 | TRBD2 | many | TRBV7-9 | CASSMGLALNEQFF | TGTGCCAGCAGTATGGGACTAGCTCTAAATGAGCAGTTCTTC
TRBJ1-2 | - | - | TRBV12-3/TRBV12-4 | CASSLSIWGGGGGYTF | TGTGCCAGCAGTTTATCAATTTGGGGCGGTGGCGGTGGCTACACCTTC
TRBJ2-1 | TRBD2 | many | TRBV20-1 | CSAMSSAGENEQFF | TGCAGTGCTATGTCTTCGGCGGGGGAAAATGAGCAGTTCTTC
TRBJ2-2 | TRBD2 | few | TRBV5-1 | CASSLEARRALAANTGELFF | TGCGCCAGCAGCTTGGAAGCCCGCCGAGCACTAGCGGCGAACACCGGGGAGCTGTTTTTT
TRBJ2-7 | - | - | TRBV5-1 | CASSLGLRDSKYEQYF | TGCGCCAGCAGCTTGGGGTTGCGGGACAGCAAATACGAGCAGTACTTC
TRBJ2-5 | - | few | TRBV6-5 | CPTEEGRVETQYF | TGTCCAACGGAGGAGGGCCGGGTGGAGACCCAGTACTTC
TRBJ1-1 | - | once | TRBV21-1 | CASSKRMGPSIDTEAFF | TGTGCCAGCAGCAAAAGAATGGGGCCTTCGATCGACACTGAAGCTTTCTTT
TRBJ2-1 | - | few | TRBV6-4 | CASSAETQGHEQFF | TGTGCCAGCAGTGCCGAAACCCAGGGGCATGAGCAGTTCTTC
TRBJ1-2 | TRBD1 | few | TRBV6-1 | CASSEASTGTGGYTF | TGTGCCAGCAGTGAAGCTTCCACAGGGACAGGTGGCTACACCTTC
TRBJ2-2 | - | few | TRBV4-3 | CASSPGRTGSTGELFF | TGCGCCAGCAGCCCCGGCAGAACCGGGAGCACCGGGGAGCTGTTTTTT
TRBJ1-2 | - | few | TRBV11-2 | CASSLDPQGRYGYTF | TGTGCCAGCAGCTTAGATCCCCAGGGGAGGTATGGCTACACCTTC
TRBJ1-2 | TRBD1 | - | TRBV12-3/TRBV12-4 | CASNIRQGGNYGYTF | TGTGCCAGCAATATCAGACAGGGTGGGAACTATGGCTACACCTTC
TRBJ1-1 | TRBD1 | few | TRBV6-5 | CASSDQTGGATEAFF | TGTGCCAGCAGTGACCAGACAGGGGGCGCGACTGAAGCTTTCTTT
TRBJ2-1 | - | few | TRBV27 | CASSLSGSVGEQFF | TGTGCCAGCAGTTTATCCGGGAGCGTGGGTGAGCAGTTCTTC
TRBJ2-5 | - | few | TRBV30 | CAWSKGAETQYF | TGTGCCTGGAGTAAAGGGGCAGAGACCCAGTACTTC
TRBJ2-1 | TRBD2 | many | TRBV5-6 | CASSLSSGREQFF | TGTGCCAGCAGCTTATCCTCCGGGAGGGAGCAGTTCTTC
TRBJ2-3 | TRBD2 | medium-sized | TRBV2 | CASSEQAGGMTDTQYF | TGTGCCAGCAGTGAACAAGCGGGGGGTATGACAGATACGCAGTATTTT
TRBJ1-5 | - | - | TRBV18 | CASSLTREDQPQHF | TGTGCCAGCTCTTTGACCAGGGAGGATCAGCCCCAGCATTTT
TRBJ1-6 | - | few | TRBV12-3/TRBV12-4 | CASSRTASYNSPLHF | TGTGCCAGCAGCCGGACAGCTTCCTATAATTCACCCCTCCACTTT
TRBJ1-2 | - | - | TRBV18 | CASSPSDTRGYTF | TGTGCCAGCTCACCCTCGGATACGCGCGGCTACACCTTC
TRBJ2-5 | - | few | TRBV18 | CASSTTGTGETQYF | TGTGCCAGCTCAACGACCGGGACGGGAGAGACCCAGTACTTC
TRBJ2-1 | - | - | TRBV6-5 | CASIGGVYNEQFF | TGTGCCAGCATAGGGGGGGTCTACAATGAGCAGTTCTTC
TRBJ2-7 | - | - | TRBV12-3/TRBV12-4 | CASSGGQPGQRLKQYF | TGTGCCAGCAGCGGAGGACAACCGGGACAAAGACTTAAGCAGTACTTC
TRBJ2-3 | TRBD2 | - | TRBV5-1 | CASRSSGGSTDTQYF | TGCGCCAGCAGGTCTAGCGGGGGCAGCACAGATACGCAGTATTTT
TRBJ1-3 | TRBD1 | few | TRBV12-3/TRBV12-4 | CASSPTTGGRGNTIYF | TGTGCCAGCAGTCCCACAACAGGGGGAAGAGGAAACACCATATATTTT
TRBJ1-5 | TRBD1 | - | TRBV20-1 | CSARGGQSSNQPQHF | TGCAGTGCTAGAGGGGGACAGAGTAGCAATCAGCCCCAGCATTTT
TRBJ2-5 | - | many | TRBV24-1 | CATSDLEFAGKETQYF | TGTGCCACCAGTGATTTGGAGTTTGCAGGGAAAGAGACCCAGTACTTC
TRBJ1-1 | - | medium-sized | TRBV4-1 | CASSHPLNTEAFF | TGCGCCAGCAGCCACCCTCTTAACACTGAAGCTTTCTTT
TRBJ1-6 | TRBD1 | few | TRBV7-9 | CASQTGAYNSPLHF | TGTGCCTCCCAGACAGGGGCCTATAATTCACCCCTCCACTTT
TRBJ2-2 | - | many | TRBV6-5 | CASSYPPTGINTGELFF | TGTGCCAGCAGTTACCCCCCGACGGGAATTAACACCGGGGAGCTGTTTTTT
TRBJ1-1 | TRBD1 | - | TRBV4-1 | CASSQATTGITEAFF | TGCGCCAGCAGCCAGGCTACGACAGGGATCACTGAAGCTTTCTTT
TRBJ1-1 | - | - | TRBV20-1 | CSAHRGLEAFF | TGCAGTGCCCACCGGGGCTTGGAGGCTTTCTTT
TRBJ1-2 | TRBD1 | - | TRBV12-3/TRBV12-4 | CASISRGTGFDYGYTF | TGTGCCAGCATTTCCCGTGGGACAGGATTCGACTATGGCTACACCTTC
TRBJ2-3 | - | many | TRBV19 | CASSIDPSAGGTDTQYF | TGTGCCAGTAGTATAGACCCCTCAGCGGGCGGGACAGATACGCAGTATTTT
TRBJ1-1 | - | - | TRBV14 | CASSQVPTEAFF | TGTGCCAGCAGCCAAGTCCCCACTGAAGCTTTCTTT
TRBJ1-1 | - | few | TRBV2 | CASITGIATEAFF | TGTGCCAGCATTACCGGGATCGCCACTGAAGCTTTCTTT
TRBJ2-2 | - | - | TRBV4-1 | CASSQAASAGELFF | TGCGCCAGCAGCCAAGCAGCCAGCGCCGGGGAGCTGTTTTTT
TRBJ2-1 | TRBD2 | many | TRBV7-2 | CASRPGLAVYNEQFF | TGTGCCAGCAGGCCGGGACTAGCGGTTTACAATGAGCAGTTCTTC
TRBJ2-7 | - | - | TRBV5-5 | CASSLDSHSYEQYF | TGTGCCAGCAGCTTGGACAGCCATTCCTACGAGCAGTACTTC
TRBJ2-3 | TRBD2 | few | TRBV23-1 | CASSQLERLAGITDTQYF | TGCGCCAGCAGTCAATTGGAGCGACTAGCGGGGATCACAGATACGCAGTATTTT